This passage covers 18 T cell receptor beta chains from one sample sequenced in a study of graft-versus-host responses after intestinal transplantation (TCRdb year 2021). The antigens these receptors bind are not known. This specimen's time point label, interpreted: cells obtained before transplantation from donor or recipient. Receptors were amplified or captured by the immunoSEQ multiplex PCR assay. TCRdb took this table from immuneACCESS and kept in-frame rearrangements with V and J called. Such tables lack part of the clones; where checked against another copy, unresolved V genes explain under half of the gap, and the rest is unexplained. The table for this sample lists about 130,000 clones; around 90% of them were counted only once. Roughly 0.19% of the sample goes to the ten largest clones. Sample: unstimulated CD4+ T cells sorted from spleen or lymph node cells, taken before intestinal transplant. All receptors come from a human donor who received an intestinal transplant.

This rearrangement joins TRBV7-8 to TRBJ2-7, with TRBD1 identical over 7 bases. Germline CDR1 and CDR2: SGHVS and FQNEAQ. This CDR3 is 16 amino acids long. V gave up 7 bases and J gave up 0 bases; unmatched junction bases: 12. This CDR3 reads CASNIDWTGSSYEQYF. CDR3 DNA: TGTGCCAGCAATATCGACTGGACAGGTAGCTCCTACGAGCAGTACTTC.

The rearrangement joins TRBV5-1 to TRBJ2-2, with 9 bases identical to TRBD1. V lost 4 bases to trimming and J lost 2 bases; unmatched junction nucleotides: 3. This CDR3 has 15 residues. CDR1 SGHRS and CDR2 YFSETQ come from the germline V gene. The CDR3 sequence: CASSPTGGNTGELFF. The CDR3 bases are TGCGCCAGCAGCCCGACAGGGGGTAACACCGGGGAGCTGTTTTTT.

The V gene is TRBV5-1, the J gene TRBJ2-5, with 8 bases matching TRBD1. TRBJ2-7 matches the DNA end more closely, so the J call is doubtful. The CDR3 is made up of 15 amino acids. The germline CDR1 and CDR2 sequences are SGHRS and YFSETQ. CDR3 sequence reads: CASSLVGTGDYEQYF. As DNA, the CDR3 is TGCGCCAGCAGCTTAGTCGGGACAGGTGACTACGAGCAGTACTTC.

This rearrangement joins TRBV6-5 to TRBJ2-5; TRBD2 aligns across 10 bases. The CDR3 length is 16 residues. Germline trimming cut 2 bases from V and 2 bases from J; bases unmatched to any gene: 5. From germline, CDR1 is MNHEY and CDR2 SVGAGI. Here the CDR3 reads CASSYGLAVKQETQYF. In DNA form, the CDR3 reads TGTGCCAGCAGTTACGGACTAGCGGTAAAACAAGAGACCCAGTACTTC.

This chain links TRBV10-3 with TRBJ2-1; perhaps TRBD2 as D (6 bases). V lost 1 base and J 10 bases, leaving 14 bases between the germline ends. The CDR3 has 14 amino acids. Germline V lookup: CDR1 ENHRY, CDR2 SYGVKD. The CDR3 DNA sequence: TGTGCCATCAGTGAGTTGGAGGGTATGGGGGAGCAGTTCTTC. Translating gives CAISELEGMGEQFF.

The chain combines TRBV28 with TRBJ1-2; D is possibly TRBD1 (6 bases). The V gene's germline CDR1 is MDHEN and CDR2 SYDVKM. Deletions cut 4 bases from V and 5 bases from J, with 23 bases between. This CDR3 contains 17 residues. The CDR3 DNA follows: TGTGCCAGCAGTTCAACCCCGACAGGCAGGAGGGGTTATGGCTACACCTTC. It yields the protein CASSSTPTGRRGYGYTF.

The V call is TRBV4-1, the J call TRBJ2-1; D is possibly TRBD1 or TRBD2 (5 bases each). The V and J ends lost 4 bases and 3 bases respectively, with 13 bases between them. The germline gives CDR1 MGHRA, CDR2 YSYEKL. This CDR3 contains 15 residues. The CDR3 reads CASSPGSLNYNEQFF. DNA of the CDR3: TGCGCCAGCAGCCCAGGGAGCCTGAACTACAATGAGCAGTTCTTC.

V is TRBV4-2 and J is TRBJ1-5; tentatively, D is TRBD1 (6 bases). This CDR3 comprises 17 residues. The V gene lost 0 bases and the J gene lost 7 bases, with 19 bases spanning the gap. Germline V lookup: CDR1 LGHNA, CDR2 YNFKEQ. CDR3 sequence: CASSQEMGQGFVQPQHF. CDR3 DNA sequence: TGTGCCAGCAGCCAAGAAATGGGGCAGGGGTTCGTCCAGCCCCAGCATTTT.

This clone was recorded only once. The chain is built from TRBV27 and TRBJ2-7; D unresolved. In germline, CDR1 is MNHEY, CDR2 SMNVEV (reference sequence). The ends were cut back, 10 bases at V and 2 bases at J, with 12 bases in the middle. There are 12 residues in the CDR3. The CDR3 DNA is TGTGCCACCCGGACGGCCACCTACGAGCAGTACTTC. This sequence encodes CATRTATYEQYF.

This sequence joins TRBV7-2 and TRBJ1-4, with D tentatively TRBD1 (5 bases). Germline V gene data show CDR1 as SGHTA and CDR2 as FQGNSA. The germline V and J ends were trimmed by 4 bases and 7 bases, with 13 bases remaining between them. The CDR3 consists of 14 residues. The CDR3 DNA reads TGTGCCAGCAGCTATGCAGGGTTAAGTGAAAAACTGTTTTTT. Translating gives CASSYAGLSEKLFF.

This chain uses TRBV25-1 with TRBJ1-2; 12 bases agree with TRBD1. V shed 3 bases and J 8 bases; nucleotides not matched to a gene: 4. The germline V gene has CDR1 MGHDK and CDR2 SYGVNS. The CDR3 is 14 residues long. This CDR3 reads CASSEAGTGGGYTF. CDR3 DNA: TGTGCCAGCAGTGAGGCCGGGACAGGGGGCGGCTACACCTTC.

The genes are TRBV4-1 and TRBJ2-1, with 7 nucleotides matching TRBD2. The CDR3 consists of 16 residues. Germline CDR1 and CDR2: MGHRA and YSYEKL. V was clipped by 1 base and J by 5 bases; unmatched bases: 8. CDR3 sequence reads: CASSQVAGVRNNEQFF. The CDR3 DNA reads as TGCGCCAGCAGCCAAGTGGCGGGAGTGAGGAACAATGAGCAGTTCTTC.

V and J are TRBV5-8 and TRBJ2-7, with TRBD2 matching 10 bases. CDR1 and CDR2 (germline): SGHTS, YDEGEE. The CDR3 is 13 residues long. V shed 5 bases, J shed 4 bases, and the junction held 3 bases outside the gene matches. The CDR3 loop is CASRVAGGYEQYF. CDR3 DNA: TGTGCCAGCAGAGTAGCGGGAGGTTACGAGCAGTACTTC.

This chain links TRBV19 with TRBJ2-1; a possible D gene is TRBD2 (7 bases). From germline, CDR1 is LNHDA and CDR2 SQIVND (reference sequence). This CDR3 spans 14 amino acids. V was cut by 6 bases and J by 5 bases, with 14 bases left in between. The CDR3 sequence is CASRGGAVNNEQFF. The CDR3 DNA reads TGTGCCAGTAGAGGGGGGGCAGTAAACAATGAGCAGTTCTTC. The entire variable domain, with the rest obtained from reference TRBV19 and TRBJ2-1, is as follows: DGGITQSPKYLFRKEGQNVTLSCEQNLNHDAMYWYRQDPGQGLRLIYYSQIVNDFQKGDIAEGYSVSREKKESFPLTVTSAQKNPTAFYLCASRGGAVNNEQFFGPGTRLTVL.

The chain is built from TRBV27 and TRBJ2-7; 12 bases map to TRBD1. Germline trimming cut 2 bases from V and 5 bases from J; bases unmatched to any gene: 4. Per germline, CDR1 MNHEY and CDR2 SMNVEV (reference sequence). CDR3 length: 15 amino acids. The CDR3: CASSLEGQGAHEQYF. CDR3 bases: TGTGCCAGCAGTTTAGAGGGACAGGGGGCCCACGAGCAGTACTTC.

The rearrangement links TRBV27 to TRBJ2-5; 7 bases line up with TRBD1. With V trimmed by 2 bases and J by 2 bases, 2 bases remained unmatched. CDR1 MNHEY and CDR2 SMNVEV come from the germline V gene (reference sequence). CDR3 length equals 14 residues. Written as DNA, the CDR3 is TGTGCCAGCAGTTTACAGGGACAGCAAGAGACCCAGTACTTC. Its translation: CASSLQGQQETQYF.

The chain recombines TRBV5-1 with TRBJ1-1, with D perhaps TRBD1 (6 bases). V lost 2 bases, J lost 7 bases, and 12 bases lay in between. CDR3 size: 13 residues. Germline CDR1 is SGHRS and CDR2 is YFSETQ. CDR3 DNA sequence: TGCGCCAGCAGCTTAGGACAGCGCGTTGAAGCTTTCTTT. Its translation: CASSLGQRVEAFF. Full variable domain (rest looked up from reference TRBV5-1 and TRBJ1-1): KAGVTQTPRYLIKTRGQQVTLSCSPISGHRSVSWYQQTPGQGLQFLFEYFSETQRNKGNFPGRFSGRQFSNSRSEMNVSTLELGDSALYLCASSLGQRVEAFFGQGTRLTVV.

This chain joins TRBV2 and TRBJ2-1; possible D gene TRBD2, 5 bases. This CDR3 comprises 14 residues. The V end was cut by 1 base, the J end by 9 bases, with 13 bases between. From germline, CDR1 is SNHLY and CDR2 FYNNEI. For the CDR3, the DNA is TGTGCCAGCAGTGAAGTCGCTAGCTTAGGTGAGCAGTTCTTC. This gives the protein CASSEVASLGEQFF.